These T cell receptor beta chains were read from a single sample in a study of cytomegalovirus exposure and HLA in healthy donors. Repertoires were generated with immunoSEQ multiplex PCR, while TCRdb's copy carries only in-frame clones and drops some. This table has roughly 140,000 clones, about four fifths appearing once. The sample taken for sequencing was PBMCs. These receptors all stem from a woman in her thirties or forties in good health and CMV-seropositive. Both conserved end residues are part of each CDR3.

V gene	J gene	CDR3 protein
TRBV9	TRBJ2-3	CASSEPGTGTDTQYF
TRBV13	TRBJ2-1	CASSSSGRAGNEQFF
TRBV2	TRBJ2-3	CASSGLAGISDTQYF
TRBV6-6	TRBJ2-7	CASSYGGGGDEQYF
TRBV12-5	TRBJ2-2	CASGLSPMAGSWGGGELFF
TRBV11-3	TRBJ2-7	CASSLDRADEQYF
TRBV9	TRBJ2-1	CASSDTGTPRPNEQFF
TRBV7-9	TRBJ2-7	CASSATGEYEQYF
TRBV5-1	TRBJ2-3	CASSLAGPHGDTQYF
TRBV6-5	TRBJ1-1	CASSYLGGGGEAFF
TRBV7-9	TRBJ1-2	CASSLYQGDPYGYTF
TRBV6-1	TRBJ1-2	CASRRTGYGYGYTF
TRBV28	TRBJ2-5	CASRKIAGTGETQYF
TRBV27	TRBJ2-7	CASSLMATLGKQYF
TRBV28	TRBJ1-2	CASWDYGYTF
TRBV19	TRBJ2-1	CASSKGGWLGEQFF
TRBV7-2	TRBJ2-7	CASSLYSSGKYF
TRBV7-9	TRBJ2-7	CASSRGGDLYEQYF
TRBV19	TRBJ1-5	CASSIDLETVSNQPQHF
TRBV28	.	CASGPSGRQYEQYF
TRBV11-2	TRBJ1-1	CASSLSPGIGTEAFF
TRBV2	TRBJ1-1	CASRSSGGTEAFF
TRBV10-1	TRBJ1-3	CASSEPGRSGNTIYF
TRBV5-1	TRBJ2-3	CASSLEERPGDTQYF
TRBV7-6	TRBJ2-5	CASSLETYQETQYF
TRBV11-2	TRBJ1-2	CASSLDRVNYGYTF
TRBV28	TRBJ2-5	CASSSVVSPETQYF
TRBV9	TRBJ2-5	CASSALGGSGETQYF
TRBV6-5	TRBJ2-1	CASSYSHSGSGNEQFF
TRBV6-6	TRBJ2-1	CASSYLYNEQFF
TRBV5-1	TRBJ2-3	CASSSPGLGTDTQYF
TRBV5-5	TRBJ2-2	CASSFWGLAGESGELFF
TRBV5-5	TRBJ2-1	CASSWDRVNEQFF